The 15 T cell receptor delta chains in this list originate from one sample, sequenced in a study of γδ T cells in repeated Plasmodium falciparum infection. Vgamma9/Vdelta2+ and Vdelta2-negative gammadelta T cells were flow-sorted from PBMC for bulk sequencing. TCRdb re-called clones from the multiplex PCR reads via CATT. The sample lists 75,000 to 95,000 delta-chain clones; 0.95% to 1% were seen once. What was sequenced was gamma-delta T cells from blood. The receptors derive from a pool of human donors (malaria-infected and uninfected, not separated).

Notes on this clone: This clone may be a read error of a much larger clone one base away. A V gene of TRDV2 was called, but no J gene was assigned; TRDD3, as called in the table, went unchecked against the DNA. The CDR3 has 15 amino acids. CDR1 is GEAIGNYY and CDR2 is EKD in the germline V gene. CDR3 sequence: CACDTGDRLTDKLIF. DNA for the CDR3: TGTGCCTGTGACACCGGGGATAGGCTCACCGATAAACTTATCTTT.

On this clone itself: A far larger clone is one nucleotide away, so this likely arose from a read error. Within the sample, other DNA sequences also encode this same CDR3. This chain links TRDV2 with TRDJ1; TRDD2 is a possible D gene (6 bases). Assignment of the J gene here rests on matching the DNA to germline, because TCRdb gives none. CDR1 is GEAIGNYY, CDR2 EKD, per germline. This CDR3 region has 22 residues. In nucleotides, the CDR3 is TGCGCCTGTGACTTCCTCGTTAACGGGGACGGGGGCCCTTCCCCCGACGGCGATAAACTCATCTTT. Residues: CACDFLVNGDGGPSPDGDKLIF.

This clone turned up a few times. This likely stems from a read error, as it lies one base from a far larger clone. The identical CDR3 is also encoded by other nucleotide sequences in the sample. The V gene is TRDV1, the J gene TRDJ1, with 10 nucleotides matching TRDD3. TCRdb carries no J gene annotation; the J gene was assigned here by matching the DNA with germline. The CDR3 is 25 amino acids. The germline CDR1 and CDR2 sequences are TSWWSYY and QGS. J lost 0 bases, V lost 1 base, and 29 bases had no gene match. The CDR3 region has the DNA TGTGCTCTTGGGGAACAGGCGCGCCTTCGAGACTGGGGGATCCAAAGGAGGGGGTACACCGATAAACTCATCTTT. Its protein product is CALGEQARLRDWGIQRRGYTDKLIF.

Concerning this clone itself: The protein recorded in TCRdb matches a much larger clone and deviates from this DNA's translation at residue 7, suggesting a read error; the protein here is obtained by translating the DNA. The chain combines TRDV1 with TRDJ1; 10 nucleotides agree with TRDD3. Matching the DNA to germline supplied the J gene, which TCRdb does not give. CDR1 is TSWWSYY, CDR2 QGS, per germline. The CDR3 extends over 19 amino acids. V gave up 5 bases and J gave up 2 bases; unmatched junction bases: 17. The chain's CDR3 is CALGTPVPIALGDTDKLIF. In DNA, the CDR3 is TGTGCTCTTGGGACCCCGGTCCCCATTGCACTGGGGGATACCGATAAACTCATCTTT.

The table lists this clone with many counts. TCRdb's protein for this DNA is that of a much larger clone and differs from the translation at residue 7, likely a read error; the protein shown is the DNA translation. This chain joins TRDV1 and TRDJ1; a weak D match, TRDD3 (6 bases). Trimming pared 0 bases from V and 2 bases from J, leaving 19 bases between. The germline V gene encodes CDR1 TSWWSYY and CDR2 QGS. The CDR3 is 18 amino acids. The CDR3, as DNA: TGTGCTCTTGGGGAACTCCGGGGGACCCGTTACGGAACCGATAAACTCATCTTT. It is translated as CALGELRGTRYGTDKLIF.

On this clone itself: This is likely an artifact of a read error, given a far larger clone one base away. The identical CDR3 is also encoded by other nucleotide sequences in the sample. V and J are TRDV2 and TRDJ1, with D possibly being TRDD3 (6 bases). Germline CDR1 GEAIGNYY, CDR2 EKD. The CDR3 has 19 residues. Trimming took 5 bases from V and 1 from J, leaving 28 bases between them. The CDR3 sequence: CACVGRVGGYQPPTDKLIF. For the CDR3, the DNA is TGTGCCTGTGTCGGAAGGGTTGGAGGATACCAGCCCCCCACCGATAAACTCATCTTT.

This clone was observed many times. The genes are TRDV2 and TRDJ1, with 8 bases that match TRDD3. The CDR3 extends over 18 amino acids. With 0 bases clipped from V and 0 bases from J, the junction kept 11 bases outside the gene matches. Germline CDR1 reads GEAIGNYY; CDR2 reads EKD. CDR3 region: CACDTAGLGGLYTDKLIF. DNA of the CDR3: TGTGCCTGTGACACCGCTGGACTGGGGGGCCTGTACACCGATAAACTCATCTTT.

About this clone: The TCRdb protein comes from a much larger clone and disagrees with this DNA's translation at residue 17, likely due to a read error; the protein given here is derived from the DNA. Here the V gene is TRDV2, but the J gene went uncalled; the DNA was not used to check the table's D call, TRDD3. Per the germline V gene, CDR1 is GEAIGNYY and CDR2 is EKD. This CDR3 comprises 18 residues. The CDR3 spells CACDGIETLGDYTDKLTF. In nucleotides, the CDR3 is TGTGCCTGTGACGGAATCGAAACACTGGGGGACTACACCGATAAACTCACCTTT.

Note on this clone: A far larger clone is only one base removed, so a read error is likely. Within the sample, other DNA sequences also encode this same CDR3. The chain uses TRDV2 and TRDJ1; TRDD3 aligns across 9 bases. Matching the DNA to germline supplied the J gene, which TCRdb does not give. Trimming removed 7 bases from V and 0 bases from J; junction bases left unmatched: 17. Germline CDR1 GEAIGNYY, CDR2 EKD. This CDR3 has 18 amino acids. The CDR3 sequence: CACDPMGTGGLHTDKLIF. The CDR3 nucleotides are TGTGCCTGCGACCCCATGGGGACTGGGGGACTACACACCGATAAACTCATCTTT.

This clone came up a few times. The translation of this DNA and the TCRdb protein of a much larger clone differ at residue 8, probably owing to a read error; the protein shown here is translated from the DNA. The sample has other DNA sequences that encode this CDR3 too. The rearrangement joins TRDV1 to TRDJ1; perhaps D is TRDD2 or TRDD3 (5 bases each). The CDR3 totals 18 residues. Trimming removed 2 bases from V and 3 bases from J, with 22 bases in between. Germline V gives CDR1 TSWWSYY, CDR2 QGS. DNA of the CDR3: TGTGCTCTTGGGGAAAGGTTCCTCGAATACGAGTCCTCCGATAAACTCATCTTT. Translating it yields CALGERFLEYESSDKLIF.

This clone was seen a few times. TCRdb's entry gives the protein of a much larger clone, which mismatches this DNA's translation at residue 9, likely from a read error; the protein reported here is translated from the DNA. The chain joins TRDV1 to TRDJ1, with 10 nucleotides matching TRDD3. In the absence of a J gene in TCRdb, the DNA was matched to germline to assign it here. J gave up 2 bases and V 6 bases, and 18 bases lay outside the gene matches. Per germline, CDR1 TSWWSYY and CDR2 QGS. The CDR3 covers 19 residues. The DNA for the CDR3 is TGTGCTCTTGGAGGCCTGACTGACCGGGGGATACGCGTAACCGATAAACTCATCTTT. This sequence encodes CALGGLTDRGIRVTDKLIF.

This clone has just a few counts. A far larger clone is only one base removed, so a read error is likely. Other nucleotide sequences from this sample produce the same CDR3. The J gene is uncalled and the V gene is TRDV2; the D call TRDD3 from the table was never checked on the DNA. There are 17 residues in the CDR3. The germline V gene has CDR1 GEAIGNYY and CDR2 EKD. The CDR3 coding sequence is TGTGCCTGTGACACCGTAGAATGGGGGATACGAGTTGATAAGCTCATCTTT. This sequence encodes CACDTVEWGIRVDKLIF.

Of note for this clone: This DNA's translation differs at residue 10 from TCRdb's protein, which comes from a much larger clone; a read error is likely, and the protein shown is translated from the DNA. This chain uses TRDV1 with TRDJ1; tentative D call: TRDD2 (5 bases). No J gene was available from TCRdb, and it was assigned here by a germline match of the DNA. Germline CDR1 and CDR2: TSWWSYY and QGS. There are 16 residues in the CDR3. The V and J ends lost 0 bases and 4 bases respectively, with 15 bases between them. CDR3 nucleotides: TGTGCTCTTGGGGAACTACGCCGGGTTCCTTTCGATAAACTCATCTTT. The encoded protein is CALGELRRVPFDKLIF.

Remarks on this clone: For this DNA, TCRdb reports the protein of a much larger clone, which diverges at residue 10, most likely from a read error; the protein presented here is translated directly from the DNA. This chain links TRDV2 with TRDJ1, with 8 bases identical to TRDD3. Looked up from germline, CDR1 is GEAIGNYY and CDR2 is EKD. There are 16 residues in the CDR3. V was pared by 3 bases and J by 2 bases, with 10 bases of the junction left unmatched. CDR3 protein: CACDPLMGDATDKLIF. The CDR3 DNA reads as TGTGCCTGTGACCCCCTAATGGGGGATGCGACCGATAAACTCATCTTT.

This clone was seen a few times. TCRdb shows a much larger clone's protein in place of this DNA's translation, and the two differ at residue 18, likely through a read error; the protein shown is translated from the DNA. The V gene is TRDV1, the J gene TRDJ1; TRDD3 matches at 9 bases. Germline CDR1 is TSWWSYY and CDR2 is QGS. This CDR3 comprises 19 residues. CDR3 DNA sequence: TGTGCTCTTGGGGAAAAAAGGAAAGGTTACTGGGGGAACACCGATAAACTCACCTTT. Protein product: CALGEKRKGYWGNTDKLTF.